The clone carrying this TCR beta chain was seen a few times. Its matching antigen is unknown. The record originates from a study of OX40 agonist ivuxolimab in advanced cancers. Prior autoimmune disease or systemic immunosuppression barred patients. Study conclusions and caveats: Relative to CD4+, CD8+ T cells held more expanded clones on average.

Measured with immunoSEQ multiplex PCR; TCRdb has only the in-frame clones, and not every one. The profile covers some 50,000 clones, with 81% appearing a single time and about 0.69% taken by the ten largest. Here the sequenced sample was CD4+ or CD8+ T cells sorted from blood, taken in a trial of the OX40 agonist ivuxolimab. The source of this sequence is an adult with an advanced solid tumor such as melanoma, head and neck, liver or kidney cancer.

CDR3 amino acids: CASSYGQGQVYNSPLHF. The CDR3 bases are TGTGCCAGCAGCTACGGACAGGGGCAAGTCTATAATTCACCCCTCCACTTT. This sequence joins TRBV5-4 and TRBJ1-6; TRBD1 matches 9 bases. V lost 3 bases and J lost 3; bases outside the gene matches: 7. The CDR3 covers 17 residues. Germline V gene sequence: CDR1 SGHNT, CDR2 YYREEE (reference sequence).